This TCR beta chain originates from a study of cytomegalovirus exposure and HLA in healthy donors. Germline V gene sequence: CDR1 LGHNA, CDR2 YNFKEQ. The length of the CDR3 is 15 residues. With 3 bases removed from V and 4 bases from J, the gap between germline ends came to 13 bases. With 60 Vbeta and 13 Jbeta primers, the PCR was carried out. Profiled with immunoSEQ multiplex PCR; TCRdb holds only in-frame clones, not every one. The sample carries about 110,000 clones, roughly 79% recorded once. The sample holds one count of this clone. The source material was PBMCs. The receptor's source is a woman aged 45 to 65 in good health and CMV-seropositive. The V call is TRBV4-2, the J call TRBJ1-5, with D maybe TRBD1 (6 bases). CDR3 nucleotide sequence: TGTGCCAGCAGCCAGCTCACAGGGAATAATCAGCCCCAGCATTTT. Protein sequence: CASSQLTGNNQPQHF.